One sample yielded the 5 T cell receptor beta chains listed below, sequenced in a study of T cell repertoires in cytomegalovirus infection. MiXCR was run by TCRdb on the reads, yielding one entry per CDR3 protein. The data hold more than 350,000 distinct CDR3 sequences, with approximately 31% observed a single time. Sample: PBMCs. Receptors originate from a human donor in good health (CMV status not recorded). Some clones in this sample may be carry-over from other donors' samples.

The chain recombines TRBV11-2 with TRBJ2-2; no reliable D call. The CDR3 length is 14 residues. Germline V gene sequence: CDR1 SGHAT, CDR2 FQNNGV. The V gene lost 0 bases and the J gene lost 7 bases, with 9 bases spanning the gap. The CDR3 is CASSLDRADGELFF. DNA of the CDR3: TGTGCCAGCAGCTTAGATCGGGCAGACGGGGAGCTGTTTTTT.

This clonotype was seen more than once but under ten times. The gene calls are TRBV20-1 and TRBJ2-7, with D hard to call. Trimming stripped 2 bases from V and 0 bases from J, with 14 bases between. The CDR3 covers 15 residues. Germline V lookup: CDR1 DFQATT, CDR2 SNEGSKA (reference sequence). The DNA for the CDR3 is TGCAGTGCTAGAAACGGTGAAGGGCTCTCCTACGAGCAGTACTTC. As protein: CSARNGEGLSYEQYF.

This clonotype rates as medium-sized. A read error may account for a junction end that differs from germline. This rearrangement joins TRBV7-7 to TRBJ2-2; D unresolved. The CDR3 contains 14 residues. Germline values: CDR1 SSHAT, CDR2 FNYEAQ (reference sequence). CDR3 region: CASSLEVFPGELFF. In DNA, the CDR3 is TGTGCTAGCAGCTTAGAGGTTTTCCCCGGGGAGCTGTTTTTT.

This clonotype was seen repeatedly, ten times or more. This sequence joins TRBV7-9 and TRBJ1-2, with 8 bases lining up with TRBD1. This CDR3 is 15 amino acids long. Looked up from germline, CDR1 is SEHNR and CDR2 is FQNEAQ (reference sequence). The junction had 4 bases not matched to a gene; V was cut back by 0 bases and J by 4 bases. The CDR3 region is CASSLAPGTGYGYTF. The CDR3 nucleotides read TGTGCCAGCAGCTTAGCTCCAGGGACAGGCTATGGCTACACCTTC.

Here the CDR3 reads CSARAAGVGKTQYF. The CDR3 region has the DNA TGCAGTGCTAGAGCGGCAGGGGTGGGAAAGACCCAGTACTTC. V is TRBV20-1 and J is TRBJ2-5; the D gene is possibly TRBD1 (6 bases). This CDR3 contains 14 residues. The germline gives CDR1 DFQATT, CDR2 SNEGSKA (reference sequence). Trimming took off 1 base at V and 6 bases at J, with 15 bases between the two ends.